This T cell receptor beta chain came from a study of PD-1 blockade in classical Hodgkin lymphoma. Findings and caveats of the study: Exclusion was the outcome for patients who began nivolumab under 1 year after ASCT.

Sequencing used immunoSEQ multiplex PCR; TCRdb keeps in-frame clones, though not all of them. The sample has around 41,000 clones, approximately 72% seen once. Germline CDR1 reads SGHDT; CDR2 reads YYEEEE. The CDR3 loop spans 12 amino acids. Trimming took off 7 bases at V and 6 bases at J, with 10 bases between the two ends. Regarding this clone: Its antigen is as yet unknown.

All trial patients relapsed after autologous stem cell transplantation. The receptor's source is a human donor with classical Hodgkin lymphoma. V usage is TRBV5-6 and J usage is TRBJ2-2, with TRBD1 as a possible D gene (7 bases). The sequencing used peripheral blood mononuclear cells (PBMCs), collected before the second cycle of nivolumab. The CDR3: CASAGQSGELFF. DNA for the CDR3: TGTGCCAGCGCGGGACAGTCCGGGGAGCTGTTTTTT.